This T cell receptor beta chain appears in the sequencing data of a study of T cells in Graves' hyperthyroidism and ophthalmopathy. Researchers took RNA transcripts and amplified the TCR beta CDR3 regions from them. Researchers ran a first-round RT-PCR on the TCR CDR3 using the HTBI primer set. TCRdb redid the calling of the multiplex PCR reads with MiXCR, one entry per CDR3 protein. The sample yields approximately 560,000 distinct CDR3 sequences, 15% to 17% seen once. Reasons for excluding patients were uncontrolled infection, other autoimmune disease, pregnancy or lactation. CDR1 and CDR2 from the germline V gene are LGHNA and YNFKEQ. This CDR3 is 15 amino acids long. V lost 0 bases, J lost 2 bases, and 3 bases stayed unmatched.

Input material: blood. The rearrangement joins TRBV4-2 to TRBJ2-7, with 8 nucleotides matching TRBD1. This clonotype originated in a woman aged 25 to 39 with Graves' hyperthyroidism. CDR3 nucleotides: TGTGCCAGCAGCCAAGAATACAGGGGGGCCTACGAGCAGTACTTC. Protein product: CASSQEYRGAYEQYF.